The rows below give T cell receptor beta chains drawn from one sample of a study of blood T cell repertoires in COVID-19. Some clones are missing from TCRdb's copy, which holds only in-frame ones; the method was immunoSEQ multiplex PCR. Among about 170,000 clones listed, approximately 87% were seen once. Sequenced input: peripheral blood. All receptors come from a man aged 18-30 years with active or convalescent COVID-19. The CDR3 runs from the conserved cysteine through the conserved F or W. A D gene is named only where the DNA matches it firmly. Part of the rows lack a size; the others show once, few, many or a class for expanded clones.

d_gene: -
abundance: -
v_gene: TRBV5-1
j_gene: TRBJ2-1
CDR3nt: TGCGCCAGCAGTGGGCTAGCGAGTAGCTCCTACAATGAGCAGTTCTTC
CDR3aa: CASSGLASSSYNEQFF

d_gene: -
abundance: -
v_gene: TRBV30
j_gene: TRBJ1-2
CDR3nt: TGTGCCTGGAGTCTCGGGGATACCTATGGCTACACCTTC
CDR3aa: CAWSLGDTYGYTF

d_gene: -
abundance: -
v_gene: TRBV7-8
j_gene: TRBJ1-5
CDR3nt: TGTGCCAGCAGCTTAACAGGGCGCCAGCCCCAGCATTTT
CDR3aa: CASSLTGRQPQHF

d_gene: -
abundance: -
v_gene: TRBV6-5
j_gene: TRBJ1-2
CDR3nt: TGTGCCAGCAGTTACTCAGACAGGCCCTTCTATGGCTACACCTTC
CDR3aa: CASSYSDRPFYGYTF

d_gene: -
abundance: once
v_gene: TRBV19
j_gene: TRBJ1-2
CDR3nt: TGTGCCAGTAACCGCGACAGCACCTATGGCTACACCTTC
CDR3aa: CASNRDSTYGYTF

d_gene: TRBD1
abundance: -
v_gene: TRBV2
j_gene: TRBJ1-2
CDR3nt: TGTGCCAGCAGTGAGCAGGGACAGTTCTATGGCTACACCTTC
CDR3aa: CASSEQGQFYGYTF

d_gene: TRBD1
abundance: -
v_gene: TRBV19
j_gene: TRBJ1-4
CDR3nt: TGTGCCAGTAGTCACTGGGACAGGGGGCATGAAAAACTGTTTTTT
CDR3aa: CASSHWDRGHEKLFF

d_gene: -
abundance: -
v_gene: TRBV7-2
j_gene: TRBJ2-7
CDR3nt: TGTGCCAGCAGCCCCAATTTCTACGAGCAGTACTTC
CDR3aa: CASSPNFYEQYF

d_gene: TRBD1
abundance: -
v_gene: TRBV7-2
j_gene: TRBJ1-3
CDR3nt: TGTGCCAGCAGCAACCCAGGGGGCTCTGGAAACACCATATATTTT
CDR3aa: CASSNPGGSGNTIYF

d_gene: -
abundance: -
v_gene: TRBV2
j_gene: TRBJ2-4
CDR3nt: TGTGCCAGCACCGCTGACAGGAAAAACATTCAGTACTTC
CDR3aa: CASTADRKNIQYF

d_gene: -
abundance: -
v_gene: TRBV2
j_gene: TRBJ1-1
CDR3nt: TGTGCCAGCAGTGAAGCGCTAAGGACAGCTGAAGCTTTCTTT
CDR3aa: CASSEALRTAEAFF

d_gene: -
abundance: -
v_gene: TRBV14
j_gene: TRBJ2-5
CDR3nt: TGTGCCAGCAGCCAATGGACTGGGGAGACCCAGTACTTC
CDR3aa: CASSQWTGETQYF

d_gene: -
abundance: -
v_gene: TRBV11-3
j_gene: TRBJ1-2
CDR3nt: TGTGCCAGCAGCTTAGAATCAGGGGCGTACTATGGCTACACCTTC
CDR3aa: CASSLESGAYYGYTF

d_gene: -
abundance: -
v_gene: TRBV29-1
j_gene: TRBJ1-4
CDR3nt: TGCAGCGTTGGGGGGGCAACTAATGAAAAACTGTTTTTT
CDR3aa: CSVGGATNEKLFF

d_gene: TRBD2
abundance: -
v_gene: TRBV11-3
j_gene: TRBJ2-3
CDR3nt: TGTGCCAGCAGCGTAAACGGGGGGGCAGATACGCAGTATTTT
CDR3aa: CASSVNGGADTQYF

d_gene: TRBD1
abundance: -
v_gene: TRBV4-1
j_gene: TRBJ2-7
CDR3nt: TGCGCCAGCAGCCCAGGGGGTTACGAGCAGTACTTC
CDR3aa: CASSPGGYEQYF

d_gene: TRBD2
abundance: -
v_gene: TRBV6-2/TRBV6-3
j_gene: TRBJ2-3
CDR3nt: TGTGCCAGCAGTTATTACCCCAGCGGGGACACAGATACGCAGTATTTT
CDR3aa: CASSYYPSGDTDTQYF

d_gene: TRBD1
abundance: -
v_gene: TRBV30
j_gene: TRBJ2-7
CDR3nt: TGTGCCTGGAGACCCGGGACAGGACTCTACGAGCAGTACTTC
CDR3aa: CAWRPGTGLYEQYF

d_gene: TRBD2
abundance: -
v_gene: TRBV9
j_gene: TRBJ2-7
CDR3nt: TGTGCCAGCAGCCCCCAGCGGGAGGTCTACGAGCAGTACTTC
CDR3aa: CASSPQREVYEQYF

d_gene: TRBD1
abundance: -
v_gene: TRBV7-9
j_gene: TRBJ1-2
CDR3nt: TGTGCCAGCAGCTTACCGGGACAGCTTAACTATGGCTACACCTTC
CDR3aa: CASSLPGQLNYGYTF

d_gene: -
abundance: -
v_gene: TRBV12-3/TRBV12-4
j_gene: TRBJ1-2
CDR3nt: TGTGCCAGCACCCCGGGACACTCTTCTGGCTACACCTTC
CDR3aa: CASTPGHSSGYTF

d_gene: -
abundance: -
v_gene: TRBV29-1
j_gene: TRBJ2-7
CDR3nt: TGCAGCGTTTACGGGTTGAGCTCCTACGAGCAGTACTTC
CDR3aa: CSVYGLSSYEQYF

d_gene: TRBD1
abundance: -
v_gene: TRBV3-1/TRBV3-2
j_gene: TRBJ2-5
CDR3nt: TGTGCCAGCAGCCCGTTCCGTGCGGGACAGGAAGAGACCCAGTACTTC
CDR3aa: CASSPFRAGQEETQYF

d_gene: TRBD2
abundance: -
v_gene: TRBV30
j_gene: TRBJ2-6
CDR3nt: TGTGCCTGGAAGGAAAGCGGGAGCCTTGGGGCCAACGTCCTGACTTTC
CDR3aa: CAWKESGSLGANVLTF

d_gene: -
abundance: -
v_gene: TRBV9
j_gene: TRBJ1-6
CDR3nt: TGTGCCAGCAGCGTAGTCGAGGGGGGGAATTCACCCCTCCACTTT
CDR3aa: CASSVVEGGNSPLHF

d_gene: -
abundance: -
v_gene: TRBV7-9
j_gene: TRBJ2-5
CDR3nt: TGTGCCAGCAGCTTTAGCCCAAGTACGGAGACCCAGTACTTC
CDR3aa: CASSFSPSTETQYF

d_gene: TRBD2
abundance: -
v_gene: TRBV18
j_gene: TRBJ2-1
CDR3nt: TGTGCCAGCTCACCACCGGAAAGCGGGAGGTTTTATTCCTACAATGAGCAGTTCTTC
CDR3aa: CASSPPESGRFYSYNEQFF

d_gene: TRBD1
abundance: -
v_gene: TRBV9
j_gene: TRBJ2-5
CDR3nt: TGTGCCAGCAGCCGAGGGGGGGACAGGGAAGAGACCCAGTACTTC
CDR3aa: CASSRGGDREETQYF

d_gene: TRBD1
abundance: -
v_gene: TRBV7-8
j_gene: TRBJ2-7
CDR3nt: TGTGCCAGCAGCTTGGTTCAGGGGGTGGGGTACGAGCAGTACTTC
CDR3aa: CASSLVQGVGYEQYF

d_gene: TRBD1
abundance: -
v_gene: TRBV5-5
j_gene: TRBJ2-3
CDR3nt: TGTGCCAGCAGCCGGGGACAGGGAGGGTCGCGCACAGATACGCAGTATTTT
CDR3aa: CASSRGQGGSRTDTQYF

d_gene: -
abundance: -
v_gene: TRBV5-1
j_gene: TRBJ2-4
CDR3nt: TGCGCCAGCAGCTCCTTAACAGGCCTAGCCAAAAACATTCAGTACTTC
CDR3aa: CASSSLTGLAKNIQYF

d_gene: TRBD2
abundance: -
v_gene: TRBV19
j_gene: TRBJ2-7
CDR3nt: TGTGCCAGTAGTATTAGCGGGACGGTTGCCTACGAGCAGTACTTC
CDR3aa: CASSISGTVAYEQYF

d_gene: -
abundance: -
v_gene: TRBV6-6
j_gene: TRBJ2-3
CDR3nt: TGTGCCAGCGAATTCACAGGAGAAGATACGCAGTATTTT
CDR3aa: CASEFTGEDTQYF

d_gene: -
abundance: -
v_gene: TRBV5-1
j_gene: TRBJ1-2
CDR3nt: TGCGCCAGCAGCTCGAGGACGGGAGGACTAGGAGAGGGCTACACCTTC
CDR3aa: CASSSRTGGLGEGYTF

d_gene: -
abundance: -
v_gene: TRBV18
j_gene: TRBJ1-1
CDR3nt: TGTGCCAGCTCACCAGGGCAATTGGGCACTGAAGCTTTCTTT
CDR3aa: CASSPGQLGTEAFF

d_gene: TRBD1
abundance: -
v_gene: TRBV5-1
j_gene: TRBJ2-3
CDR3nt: TGCGCCAGCGGAAGACAGGGCACTACAGATACGCAGTATTTT
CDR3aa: CASGRQGTTDTQYF

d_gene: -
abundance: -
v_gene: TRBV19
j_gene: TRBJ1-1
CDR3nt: TGTGCCAGTAGGGACAGCGTTCACACTGAAGCTTTCTTT
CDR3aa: CASRDSVHTEAFF

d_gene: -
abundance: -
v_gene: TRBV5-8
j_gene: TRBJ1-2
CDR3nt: TGTGCCAGCAGCTTCCCGCCAGGGCTGGGGTACACCTTC
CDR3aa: CASSFPPGLGYTF

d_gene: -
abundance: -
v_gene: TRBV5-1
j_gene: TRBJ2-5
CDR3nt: TGCGCCAGCAGCTTACAGGGTTCAGAGACCCAGTACTTC
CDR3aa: CASSLQGSETQYF

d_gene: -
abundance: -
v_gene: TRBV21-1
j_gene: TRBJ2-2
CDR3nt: TGTGCCAGCAGCAAAAGGAGGGTAGGGACCGGGGAGCTGTTTTTT
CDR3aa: CASSKRRVGTGELFF

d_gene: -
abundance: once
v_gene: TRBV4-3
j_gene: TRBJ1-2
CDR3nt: TGCGCCAGCAGCCCCGGACTCCACTATGGCTACACCTTC
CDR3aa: CASSPGLHYGYTF

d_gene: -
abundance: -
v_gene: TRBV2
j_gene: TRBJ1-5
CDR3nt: TGTGCCAGCAGCGGAACAGCGGAGCAGCCCCAGCATTTT
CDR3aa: CASSGTAEQPQHF

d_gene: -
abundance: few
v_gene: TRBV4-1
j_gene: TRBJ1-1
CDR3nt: TGCGCCAGCAGCCAATACGAGGACACTGAAGCTTTCTTT
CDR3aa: CASSQYEDTEAFF

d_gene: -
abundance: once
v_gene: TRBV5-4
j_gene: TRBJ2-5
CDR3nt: TGTGCCAGCAGCCCTTTGGGGGCTAAGGTTCTGGAGACCCAGTACTTC
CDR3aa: CASSPLGAKVLETQYF

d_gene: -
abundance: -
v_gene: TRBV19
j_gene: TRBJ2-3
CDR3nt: TGTGCCAGTAGTAGCGCTTCCACAGATACGCAGTATTTT
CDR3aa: CASSSASTDTQYF

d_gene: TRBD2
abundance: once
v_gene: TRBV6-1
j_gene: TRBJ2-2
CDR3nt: TGTGCCAGCAGTGAGGACCCTCTAGCGGGAGTGTTTACCGGGGAGCTGTTTTTT
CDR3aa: CASSEDPLAGVFTGELFF

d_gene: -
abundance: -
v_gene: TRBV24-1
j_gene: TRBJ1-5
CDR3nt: TGTGCCACCGCGCCGGGGAGGGGAAATCAGCCCCAGCATTTT
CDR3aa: CATAPGRGNQPQHF

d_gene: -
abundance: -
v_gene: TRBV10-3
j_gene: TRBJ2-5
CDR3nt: TGTGCCATCAGGGGGAGTGGTGGAAGCGAGACCCAGTACTTC
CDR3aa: CAIRGSGGSETQYF

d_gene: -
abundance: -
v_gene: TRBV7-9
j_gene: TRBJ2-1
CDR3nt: TGTGCCAGCAGCCCTCCCCAGACTAGTATAGTCAATGAGCAGTTCTTC
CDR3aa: CASSPPQTSIVNEQFF

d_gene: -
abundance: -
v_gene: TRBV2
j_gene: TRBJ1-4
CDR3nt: TGTGCCAGCAGGGAGAGGGCAGGTGAAAAACTGTTTTTT
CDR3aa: CASRERAGEKLFF

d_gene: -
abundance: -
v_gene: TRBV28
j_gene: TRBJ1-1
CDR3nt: TGTGCCAGCAGTTTAGGGCAGCGTGGAGGCGCTGAAGCTTTCTTT
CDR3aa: CASSLGQRGGAEAFF

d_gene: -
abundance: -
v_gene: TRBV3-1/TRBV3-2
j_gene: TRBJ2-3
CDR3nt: TGTGCCAGCAGCCAAGAGGAGGGGTGGGATACGCAGTATTTT
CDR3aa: CASSQEEGWDTQYF

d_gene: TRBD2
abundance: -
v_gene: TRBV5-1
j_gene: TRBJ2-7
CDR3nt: TGCGCCAGCAGCTCAGAGGCGGGAGGGCATTACGAGCAGTACTTC
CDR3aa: CASSSEAGGHYEQYF